The present T cell receptor (beta chain) was sequenced within a study of T-cell reconstitution after alpha-beta-depleted transplantation in children. Study results and caveats: Surviving recipient T cells and thymic progenitors produced the high day-60 TCRbeta diversity seen in some patients. Reported findings indicate that, about two months after transplant, alpha-beta T cells came from several hundred expanded clones, which were derived from non-depleted graft cells. Newly produced T cells mostly provided counts and TCRbeta diversity after one year, as hyperexpanded clones declined.

This clonotype showed up many times. What it binds is unknown. CDR3 size: 12 residues. Germline lookup yields CDR1 DFQATT and CDR2 SNEGSKA (reference sequence). V shed 6 bases, J shed 4 bases, and the junction held 3 bases outside the gene matches. Unique molecular identifiers were incorporated during preparation of the TCRbeta library. From the PCR reads, TCRdb called clonotypes with MiXCR, one entry per CDR3 protein. The sample records about 300,000 distinct CDR3 sequences, less than 9.5% being singletons. The genes are TRBV20-1 and TRBJ1-5, with 7 nucleotides matching TRBD1. The sample was peripheral blood, taken 360 days after TCRalphabeta/CD19-depleted stem cell transplant. The origin of this receptor is a female patient younger than 10 who had a stem cell transplant for Fanconi anemia, so the T cells may come from the graft donor. CDR3 nucleotides: TGCAGTGCCACAGGGGCGAATCAGCCCCAGCATTTT. This encodes CSATGANQPQHF.